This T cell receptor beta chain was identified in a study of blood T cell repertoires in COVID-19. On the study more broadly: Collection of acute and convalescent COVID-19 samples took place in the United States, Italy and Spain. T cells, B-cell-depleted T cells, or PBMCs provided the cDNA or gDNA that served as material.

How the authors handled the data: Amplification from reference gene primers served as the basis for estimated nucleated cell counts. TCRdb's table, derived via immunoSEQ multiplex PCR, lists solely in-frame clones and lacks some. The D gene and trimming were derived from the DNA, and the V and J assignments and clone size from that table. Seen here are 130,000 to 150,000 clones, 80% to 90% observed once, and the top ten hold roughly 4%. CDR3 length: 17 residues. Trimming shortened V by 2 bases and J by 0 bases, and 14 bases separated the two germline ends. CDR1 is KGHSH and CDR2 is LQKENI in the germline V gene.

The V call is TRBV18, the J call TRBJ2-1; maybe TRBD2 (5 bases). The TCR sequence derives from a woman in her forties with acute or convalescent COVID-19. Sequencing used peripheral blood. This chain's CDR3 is CASSPYQRTSSYNEQFF. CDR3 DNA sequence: TGTGCCAGCTCACCATATCAGCGGACGAGCTCCTACAATGAGCAGTTCTTC.